The following is a T cell receptor beta chain sequence with its context. The antigen is unknown. These data originate in a study of OX40 agonist ivuxolimab in advanced cancers. Study-level results: Expanded peripheral T cell antigen specificity was not determined.

The repertoire was sequenced with immunoSEQ multiplex PCR; TCRdb's copy has only in-frame clones and lacks some. Of over 60,000 clones in the sample, 75% to 90% were seen once. V shed 0 bases and J 5 bases; nucleotides not matched to a gene: 6. This CDR3 contains 16 residues. Germline assignment: CDR1 MGHRA and CDR2 YSYEKL. The chain recombines TRBV4-1 with TRBJ2-2; 7 nucleotides align to TRBD2. The sequence was obtained from an adult with an advanced solid tumor such as melanoma, head and neck, liver or kidney cancer. The material sequenced was CD4+ or CD8+ T cells sorted from blood, taken in a trial of the OX40 agonist ivuxolimab. CDR3 DNA: TGCGCCAGCAGCCAAGATCCGGGACTAATGACCGGGGAGCTGTTTTTT. It specifies CASSQDPGLMTGELFF.